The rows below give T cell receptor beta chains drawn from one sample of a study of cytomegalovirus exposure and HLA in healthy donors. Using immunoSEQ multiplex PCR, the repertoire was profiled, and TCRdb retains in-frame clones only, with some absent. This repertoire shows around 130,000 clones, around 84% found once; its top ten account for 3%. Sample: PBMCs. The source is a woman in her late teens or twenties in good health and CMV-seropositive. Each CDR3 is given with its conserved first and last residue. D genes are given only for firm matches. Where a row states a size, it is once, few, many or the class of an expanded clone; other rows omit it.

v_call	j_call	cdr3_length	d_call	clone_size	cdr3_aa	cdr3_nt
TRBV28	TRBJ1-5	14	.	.	CASSLMQANQPQHF	TGTGCCAGCAGTTTAATGCAGGCCAATCAGCCCCAGCATTTT
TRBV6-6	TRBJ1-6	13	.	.	CASTIAYNSPLHF	TGTGCCAGCACTATTGCCTATAATTCACCCCTCCACTTT
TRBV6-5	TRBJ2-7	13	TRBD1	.	CASSYTGAYEQYF	TGTGCCAGCAGTTATACAGGGGCCTACGAGCAGTACTTC
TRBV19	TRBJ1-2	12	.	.	CASGTGGLGYTF	TGTGCCAGTGGAACCGGAGGGCTTGGCTACACCTTC
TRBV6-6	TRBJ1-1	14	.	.	CASSYVSGRGLAFF	TGTGCCAGCAGTTACGTGAGTGGGCGGGGTTTGGCTTTCTTT
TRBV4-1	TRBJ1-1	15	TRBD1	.	CASSRTGTGGEGAFF	TGCGCCAGCAGCCGGACCGGGACAGGGGGGGAAGGAGCTTTCTTT
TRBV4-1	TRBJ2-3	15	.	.	CASSQDRREPDTQYF	TGCGCCAGCAGCCAAGATCGACGGGAGCCAGATACGCAGTATTTT
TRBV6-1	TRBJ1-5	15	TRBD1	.	CASRGQGSSNQPQHF	TGTGCCAGCAGGGGACAGGGATCTAGCAATCAGCCCCAGCATTTT
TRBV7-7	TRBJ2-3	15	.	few	CASSLGAGDTDTQYF	TGTGCTAGCAGCTTAGGAGCAGGGGACACAGATACGCAGTATTTT
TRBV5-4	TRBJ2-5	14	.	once	CASSPDNHQETQYF	TGTGCCAGCAGCCCGGACAACCACCAAGAGACCCAGTACTTC
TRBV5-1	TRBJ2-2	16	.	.	CASSPTGVANTGELFF	TGCGCCAGCAGCCCAACGGGGGTCGCGAACACCGGGGAGCTGTTTTTT
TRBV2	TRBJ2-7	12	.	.	CATTGPSYEQYF	TGTGCCACCACAGGGCCAAGCTACGAGCAGTACTTC